This T cell receptor beta chain was sequenced in a study of cytomegalovirus exposure and HLA in healthy donors. A multiplex PCR was run with 60 Vbeta primers and 13 Jbeta primers. Profiling relied on immunoSEQ multiplex PCR, and the TCRdb table lists in-frame clones only, not all of them. Of over 100,000 clones in the sample, 50% to 75% are singletons; the top ten hold 2% to 2.5%. The CDR3 contains 13 residues. Trimming stripped 5 bases from V and 6 bases from J, with 14 bases between. Germline V gene data show CDR1 as SGDLS and CDR2 as YYNGEE. Sequenced material: PBMCs. The sequence derives from a woman aged 40 to 50 in good health and CMV-seronegative. V usage is TRBV9 and J usage is TRBJ1-2; D is undetermined. The CDR3 reads CASSSGLSDGYTF. The CDR3, as DNA: TGTGCCAGCAGTTCCGGACTTTCCGATGGCTACACCTTC.